This T cell receptor beta chain was found in a study of blood T cells in healthy people across ages. With a J-beta primer mix and a sample-barcoded 5' primer, a second PCR ran about 7 to 11 cycles. In TCRdb, the 5' RACE reads were re-called with MiXCR into one record per CDR3 protein. The sample comprises 1.2 million to 1.5 million distinct CDR3 sequences, approximately 59% of which are singletons, and approximately 7% rests with the top ten. About this clonotype itself: Its antigen is as yet unknown.

In germline, CDR1 is SGHRS, CDR2 YFSETQ. The CDR3 runs to 18 residues. General study points: TCR beta diversity tracked closely with naive T cell percentage.

There were healthy Caucasian individuals from Russia, aged roughly 6 to 100, serving as donors. The rearrangement uses TRBV5-1 and TRBJ2-4; 11 nucleotides align to TRBD2. The J call may be faulty, since TRBJ2-5 better matches the DNA end. Sequenced: blood. The receptor's source is a young man in good health. The CDR3 sequence is CASSAGGRILAGEETQYF. CDR3 nucleotides: TGCGCCAGCAGCGCCGGCGGGAGGATACTAGCGGGGGAAGAGACCCAGTACTTC.